Listed here are 10 T cell receptor beta chains from one sample, sequenced in a study of cytomegalovirus exposure and HLA in healthy donors. It was with 60 Vbeta and 13 Jbeta primers that the PCR ran. Generated by immunoSEQ multiplex PCR, the TCRdb table keeps only in-frame clones and is missing some. The sample lists under 200,000 clones; roughly four fifths were seen once. Material for sequencing was PBMCs. The source is a man in his fifties in good health and CMV-seropositive.

The rearrangement joins TRBV11-2 to TRBJ2-1, with 8 bases that match TRBD2. J was trimmed by 7 bases and V by 2 bases; bases with no gene match: 4. Germline values: CDR1 SGHAT, CDR2 FQNNGV. The CDR3 is 14 residues long. CDR3 amino acids: CASSLSGGANEQFF. In nucleotides, the CDR3 is TGTGCCAGCAGCTTATCCGGGGGGGCTAATGAGCAGTTCTTC.

This chain uses TRBV18 with TRBJ1-6; 9 nucleotides match TRBD1. The CDR3 is 17 residues long. V shed 3 bases, J shed 5 bases, and the junction held 8 bases outside the gene matches. The germline V gene encodes CDR1 KGHSH and CDR2 LQKENI. In DNA, the CDR3 is TGTGCCAGCTCACCTTTCGGACAGGGGTTGAATAATTCACCCCTCCACTTT. Amino acids: CASSPFGQGLNNSPLHF.

This clone was seen just once. The V gene is TRBV9, the J gene TRBJ2-1; 8 bases are shared with TRBD2. This CDR3 region has 14 residues. Germline CDR1 and CDR2: SGDLS and YYNGEE. The V and J ends lost 2 bases and 5 bases, in that order; junction bases with no gene match: 3. This chain's CDR3 is CASSVGTSDNEQFF. DNA for the CDR3: TGTGCCAGCAGCGTCGGGACTAGTGACAATGAGCAGTTCTTC.

In its sample, this clone was seen once. The J gene is TRBJ1-2, the V gene TRBV7-9, with D hard to call. The CDR3 covers 13 residues. CDR1 is SEHNR, CDR2 FQNEAQ, per germline (reference sequence). With 2 bases removed from V and 5 bases from J, the gap between germline ends came to 9 bases. As DNA, the CDR3 is TGTGCCAGCAGCTTACTACAGATGTATGGCTACACCTTC. It encodes CASSLLQMYGYTF.

This clone has just one count. The chain couples TRBV7-3 to TRBJ2-2; TRBD1 matches 7 bases. Germline trimming cut 4 bases from V and 2 bases from J; bases unmatched to any gene: 10. This CDR3 is 17 amino acids long. Germline V lookup: CDR1 SGHTA, CDR2 FQGTGA. The CDR3 loop reads CASSSATGTANTGELFF. CDR3 nucleotides: TGTGCCAGCAGCTCAGCCACCGGGACAGCAAACACCGGGGAGCTGTTTTTT.

Written as DNA, the CDR3 is TGTGCCAGCAGTACTGGGACTAGCGGGAATTGGAACGAGCAGTACTTC. It encodes CASSTGTSGNWNEQYF. The chain recombines TRBV27 with TRBJ2-7; 13 bases agree with TRBD2. V was clipped by 5 bases and J by 5 bases; unmatched bases: 9. The CDR3 covers 16 residues. Germline V gives CDR1 MNHEY, CDR2 SMNVEV (reference sequence).

This clone was seen only once. The V call is TRBV28, the J call TRBJ2-7; TRBD2 agrees at 9 bases. This CDR3 comprises 14 residues. The V gene's germline CDR1 is MDHEN and CDR2 SYDVKM. V lost 11 bases to trimming and J lost 1 base; unmatched junction nucleotides: 9. Here the CDR3 DNA reads TGTGCCTGCCGGCCAGCGGGAGGTTCCTACGAGCAGTACTTC. This sequence encodes CACRPAGGSYEQYF.

The chain joins TRBV7-2 to TRBJ2-5, with 9 bases matching TRBD2. There are 14 residues in the CDR3. V trimming: 5 bases; J trimming: 3 bases; junction bases outside the gene matches: 4. CDR1 and CDR2 (germline): SGHTA, FQGNSA. This CDR3 reads CASSQLAGEETQYF. The CDR3 DNA sequence: TGTGCCAGCAGCCAACTAGCGGGCGAAGAGACCCAGTACTTC.

The chain joins TRBV5-4 to TRBJ2-5; D is possibly TRBD2 (5 bases). The V end lost 5 bases, the J end lost 6 bases, and 20 bases lay between the germline ends. Germline CDR1 SGHNT, CDR2 YYREEE (reference sequence). The CDR3 length is 15 residues. Written as DNA, the CDR3 is TGTGCCAGCAGTTATAGGTCTAGCTCCCGTCAGACCCAGTACTTC. Translation gives CASSYRSSSRQTQYF.

As concerns this clone: This sample also contains other DNA sequences that code for the same CDR3. V gene TRBV25-1 combines with J gene TRBJ2-7; D is perhaps TRBD2 (5 bases). The V gene's germline CDR1 is MGHDK and CDR2 SYGVNS. Trimming shortened V by 6 bases and J by 0 bases, and 9 bases separated the two germline ends. The CDR3 consists of 13 residues. CDR3 in DNA: TGTGCCAGCAGCTTAGGGAGCTCCTACGAGCAGTACTTC. This gives the protein CASSLGSSYEQYF.